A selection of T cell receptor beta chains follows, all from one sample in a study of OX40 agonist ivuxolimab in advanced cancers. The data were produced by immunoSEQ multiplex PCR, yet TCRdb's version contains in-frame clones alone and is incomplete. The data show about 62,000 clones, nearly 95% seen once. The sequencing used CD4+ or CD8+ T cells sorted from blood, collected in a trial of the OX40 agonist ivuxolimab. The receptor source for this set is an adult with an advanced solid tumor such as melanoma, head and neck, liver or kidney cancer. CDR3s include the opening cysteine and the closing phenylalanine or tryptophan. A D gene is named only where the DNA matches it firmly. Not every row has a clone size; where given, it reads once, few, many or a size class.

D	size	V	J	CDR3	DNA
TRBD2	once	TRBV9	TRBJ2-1	CASSVARLAGINEQFF	TGTGCCAGCAGCGTAGCAAGACTAGCGGGGATAAATGAGCAGTTCTTC
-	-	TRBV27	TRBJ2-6	CASSLIGPSGANVLTF	TGTGCCAGCAGTTTGATCGGCCCTTCTGGGGCCAACGTCCTGACTTTC
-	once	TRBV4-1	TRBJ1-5	CASSQAGLGDQPQHF	TGCGCCAGCAGCCAAGCTGGTTTAGGAGATCAGCCCCAGCATTTT
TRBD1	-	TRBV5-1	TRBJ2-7	CASSLRTGGLHEQYF	TGCGCCAGCAGCTTGCGGACAGGGGGCCTCCACGAGCAGTACTTC
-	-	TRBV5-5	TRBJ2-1	CASIPGGNEQFF	TGTGCCAGCATACCAGGGGGGAATGAGCAGTTCTTC
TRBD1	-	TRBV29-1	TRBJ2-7	CSVVGRGSHEQYF	TGCAGCGTAGTAGGCAGGGGGTCACACGAGCAGTACTTC
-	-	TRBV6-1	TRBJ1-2	CASSEAPAAPIYTF	TGTGCCAGCAGTGAAGCGCCGGCGGCCCCGATCTACACCTTC
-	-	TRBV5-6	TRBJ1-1	CASSFGGTEAFF	TGTGCCAGCAGCTTCGGGGGTACTGAAGCTTTCTTT
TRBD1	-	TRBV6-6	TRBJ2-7	CASSPKAQGAAVQYF	TGTGCCAGCAGTCCCAAGGCACAGGGGGCGGCGGTGCAGTACTTC
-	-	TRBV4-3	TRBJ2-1	CASSQDQTPYNEQFF	TGCGCCAGCAGCCAAGATCAAACACCTTACAATGAGCAGTTCTTC
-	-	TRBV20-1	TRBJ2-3	CSAATDTQYF	TGCAGTGCCGCCACAGATACGCAGTATTTT
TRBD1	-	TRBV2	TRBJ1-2	CASSVGQGVGGYTF	TGTGCCAGCAGTGTCGGACAGGGCGTAGGGGGCTACACCTTC
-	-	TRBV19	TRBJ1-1	CASSIVRGPAFF	TGTGCCAGTAGTATAGTTCGGGGGCCTGCTTTCTTT
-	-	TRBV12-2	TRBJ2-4	CASRLALTRRVAKNIQYF	TGTGCAAGTCGCTTAGCCCTGACTAGAAGAGTTGCCAAAAACATTCAGTACTTC
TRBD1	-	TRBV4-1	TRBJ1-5	CASSPMGAGGGLDQPQHF	TGCGCCAGCAGCCCCATGGGGGCAGGGGGCGGGCTTGATCAGCCCCAGCATTTT
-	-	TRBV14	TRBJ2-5	CASSQGFGGPLETQYF	TGTGCCAGCAGCCAAGGTTTTGGGGGACCCTTGGAGACCCAGTACTTC
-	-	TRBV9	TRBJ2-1	CASSVSPLQGFSYNEQFF	TGTGCCAGCAGCGTAAGTCCGCTCCAGGGATTCTCCTACAATGAGCAGTTCTTC
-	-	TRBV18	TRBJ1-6	CASSPRTLRGWESPLHF	TGTGCCAGCTCACCTAGGACGTTAAGGGGATGGGAATCACCCCTCCACTTT
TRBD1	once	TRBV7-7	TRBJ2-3	CASSSGTGLKDTQYF	TGTGCCAGCAGCTCCGGGACAGGGTTGAAAGATACGCAGTATTTT
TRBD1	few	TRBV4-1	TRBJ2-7	CASSQSTGDYEQYF	TGCGCCAGCAGCCAATCCACAGGGGACTACGAGCAGTACTTC
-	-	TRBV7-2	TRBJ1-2	CASSLGVSTDNYGYTF	TGTGCCAGCAGCTTAGGTGTCTCGACGGATAACTATGGCTACACCTTC
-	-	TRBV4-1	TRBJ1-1	CASSLLGHLMNTEAFF	TGCGCCAGCAGCCTACTCGGACATCTCATGAACACTGAAGCTTTCTTT
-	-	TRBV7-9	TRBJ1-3	CASSSGFGNTIYF	TGTGCCAGCAGCTCGGGTTTTGGAAACACCATATATTTT
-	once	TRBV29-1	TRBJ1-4	CSEESVFAGQEKLFF	TGCAGCGAAGAATCCGTCTTTGCAGGGCAAGAAAAACTGTTTTTT
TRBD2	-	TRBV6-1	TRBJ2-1	CASSGGLAEVYNEQFF	TGTGCCAGCAGTGGGGGACTAGCGGAGGTCTACAATGAGCAGTTCTTC
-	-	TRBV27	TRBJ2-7	CASRIGSEQYF	TGTGCCAGCAGGATAGGGAGCGAGCAGTACTTC
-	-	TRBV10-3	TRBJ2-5	CAISGEGRETQYF	TGTGCCATCAGTGGTGAGGGCAGGGAGACCCAGTACTTC
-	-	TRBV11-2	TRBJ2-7	CASSLDQGAGYEQYF	TGTGCCAGCAGCTTAGATCAGGGCGCAGGCTACGAGCAGTACTTC
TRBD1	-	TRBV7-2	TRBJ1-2	CASSLVARGRDYGYTF	TGTGCCAGCAGCTTAGTAGCTAGGGGGCGGGACTATGGCTACACCTTC
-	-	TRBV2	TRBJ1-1	CASRVGADGLNTEAFF	TGTGCCAGCAGAGTCGGTGCGGACGGCTTGAACACTGAAGCTTTCTTT
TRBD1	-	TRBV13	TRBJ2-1	CASSSGQGDYNEQFF	TGTGCCAGCAGCTCGGGACAGGGGGACTACAATGAGCAGTTCTTC
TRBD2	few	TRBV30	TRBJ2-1	CAWTQGRTSGNNEQFF	TGTGCCTGGACCCAGGGGAGGACTAGCGGAAACAATGAGCAGTTCTTC
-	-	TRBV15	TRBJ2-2	CATSREDGVWDTGELFF	TGTGCCACCAGCAGAGAAGACGGAGTTTGGGACACCGGGGAGCTGTTTTTT
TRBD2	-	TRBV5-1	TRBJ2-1	CASSLDWTSGEQFF	TGCGCCAGCAGCTTGGATTGGACTAGCGGTGAGCAGTTCTTC
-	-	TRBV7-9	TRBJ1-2	CASSLGLGGDDAGYTF	TGTGCCAGCAGCCTGGGACTAGGGGGGGATGACGCTGGCTACACCTTC
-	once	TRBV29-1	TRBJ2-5	CSVVSLNQETQYF	TGCAGCGTTGTTAGTCTCAATCAAGAGACCCAGTACTTC
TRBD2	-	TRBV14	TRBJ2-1	CASSQVASGEQFF	TGTGCCAGCAGCCAAGTTGCTAGCGGGGAGCAGTTCTTC
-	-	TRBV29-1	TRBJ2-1	CSAPGGYYNEQFF	TGCAGCGCCCCCGGCGGGTATTACAATGAGCAGTTCTTC
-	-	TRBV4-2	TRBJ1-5	CASSLDAQPQHF	TGTGCCAGCAGCCTAGATGCCCAGCCCCAGCATTTT
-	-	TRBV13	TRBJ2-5	CASSSPPETQYF	TGTGCCAGCAGCTCCCCGCCAGAGACCCAGTACTTC
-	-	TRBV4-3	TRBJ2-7	CASSQDGEGNEQYF	TGCGCCAGCAGCCAAGATGGCGAGGGAAACGAGCAGTACTTC
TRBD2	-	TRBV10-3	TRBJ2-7	CAITEREKYEQYF	TGTGCCATCACGGAGCGGGAAAAGTACGAGCAGTACTTC
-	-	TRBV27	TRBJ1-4	CASSLTGWGHEKLFF	TGTGCCAGCAGTTTAACAGGGTGGGGGCATGAAAAACTGTTTTTT
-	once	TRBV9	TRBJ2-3	CASSVAGSVTDTQYF	TGTGCCAGCAGCGTAGCAGGTAGCGTCACAGATACGCAGTATTTT
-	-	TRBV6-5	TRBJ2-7	CATLRDNSYEQYF	TGTGCCACCCTACGGGACAACTCCTACGAGCAGTACTTC
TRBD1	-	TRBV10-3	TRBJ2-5	CAISLTGTGETQYF	TGTGCCATCAGTTTGACAGGGACGGGGGAGACCCAGTACTTC
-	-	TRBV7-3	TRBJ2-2	CASSPDRRGELFF	TGTGCCAGCAGCCCAGACAGGAGGGGGGAGCTGTTTTTT
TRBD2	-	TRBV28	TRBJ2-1	CASSLASGDLYNEQFF	TGTGCCAGCAGCCTCGCTAGCGGGGACCTCTACAATGAGCAGTTCTTC
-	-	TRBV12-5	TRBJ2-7	CASGLASVVVYEQYF	TGTGCTAGTGGTTTGGCTAGCGTTGTAGTCTACGAGCAGTACTTC
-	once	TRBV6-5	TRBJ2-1	CASSFVQGYNEQFF	TGTGCCAGCAGTTTTGTTCAGGGGTACAATGAGCAGTTCTTC
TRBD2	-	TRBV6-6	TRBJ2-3	CASSYLLADTDTQYF	TGTGCCAGCAGTTACCTACTAGCGGACACAGATACGCAGTATTTT
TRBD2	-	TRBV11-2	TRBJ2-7	CASSLVSGETSEQYF	TGTGCCAGCAGCTTAGTAAGCGGGGAAACCAGCGAGCAGTACTTC
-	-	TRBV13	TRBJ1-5	CASSLGGGSNQPQHF	TGTGCCAGCAGCTTAGGGGGGGGAAGCAATCAGCCCCAGCATTTT
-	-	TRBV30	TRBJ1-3	CAWSVALLSLSGNTIYF	TGTGCCTGGAGTGTTGCTCTCCTTAGCCTCTCTGGAAACACCATATATTTT
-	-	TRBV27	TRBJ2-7	CASSLSGNRPYEQYF	TGTGCCAGCAGTTTATCAGGGAACCGACCTTACGAGCAGTACTTC
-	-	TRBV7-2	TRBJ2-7	CASSLVSYEQYF	TGTGCCAGCAGCTTAGTGTCCTACGAGCAGTACTTC
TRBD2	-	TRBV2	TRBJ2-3	CASSELPLAGDTDTQYF	TGTGCCAGCAGTGAACTCCCTCTAGCGGGAGACACAGATACGCAGTATTTT
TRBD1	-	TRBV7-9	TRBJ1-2	CASSQGQGTSGYTF	TGTGCCAGCAGCCAGGGACAGGGGACTTCCGGCTACACCTTC
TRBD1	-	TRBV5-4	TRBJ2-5	CASSPDRVELQETQYF	TGTGCCAGCAGCCCCGACAGGGTGGAACTCCAAGAGACCCAGTACTTC
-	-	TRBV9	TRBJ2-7	CASSDGGTYEQYF	TGTGCCAGCAGCGATGGGGGTACCTACGAGCAGTACTTC